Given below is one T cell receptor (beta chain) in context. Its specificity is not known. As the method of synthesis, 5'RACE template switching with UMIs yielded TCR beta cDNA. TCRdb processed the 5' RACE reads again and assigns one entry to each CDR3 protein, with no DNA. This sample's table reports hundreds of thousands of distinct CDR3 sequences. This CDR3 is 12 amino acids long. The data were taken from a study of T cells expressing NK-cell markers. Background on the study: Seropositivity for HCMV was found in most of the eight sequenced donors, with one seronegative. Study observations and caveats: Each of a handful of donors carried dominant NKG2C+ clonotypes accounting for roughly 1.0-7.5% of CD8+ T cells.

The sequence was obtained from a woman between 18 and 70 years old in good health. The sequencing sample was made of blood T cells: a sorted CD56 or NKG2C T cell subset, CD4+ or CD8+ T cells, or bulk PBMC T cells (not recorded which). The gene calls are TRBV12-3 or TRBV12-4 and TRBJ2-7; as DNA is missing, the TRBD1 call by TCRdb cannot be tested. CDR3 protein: CASSSDTYEQYF.